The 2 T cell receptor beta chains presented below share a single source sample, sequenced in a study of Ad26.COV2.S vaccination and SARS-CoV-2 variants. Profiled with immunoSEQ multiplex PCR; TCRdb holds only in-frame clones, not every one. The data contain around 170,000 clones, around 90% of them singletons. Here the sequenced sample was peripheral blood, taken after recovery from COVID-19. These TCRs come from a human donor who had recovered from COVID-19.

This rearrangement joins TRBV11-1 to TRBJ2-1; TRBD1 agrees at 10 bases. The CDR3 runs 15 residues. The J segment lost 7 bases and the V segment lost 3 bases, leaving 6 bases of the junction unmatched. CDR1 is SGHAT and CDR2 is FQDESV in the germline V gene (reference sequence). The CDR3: CASSFRDRGVNEQFF. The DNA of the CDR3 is TGTGCCAGCAGCTTCCGGGACAGGGGTGTAAATGAGCAGTTCTTC.

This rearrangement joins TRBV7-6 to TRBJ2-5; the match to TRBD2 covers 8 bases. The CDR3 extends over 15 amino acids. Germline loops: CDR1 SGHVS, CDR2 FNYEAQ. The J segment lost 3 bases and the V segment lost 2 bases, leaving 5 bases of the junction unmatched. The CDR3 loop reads CASSLRPLAEETQYF. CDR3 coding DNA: TGTGCCAGCAGCTTACGTCCACTAGCGGAAGAGACCCAGTACTTC.